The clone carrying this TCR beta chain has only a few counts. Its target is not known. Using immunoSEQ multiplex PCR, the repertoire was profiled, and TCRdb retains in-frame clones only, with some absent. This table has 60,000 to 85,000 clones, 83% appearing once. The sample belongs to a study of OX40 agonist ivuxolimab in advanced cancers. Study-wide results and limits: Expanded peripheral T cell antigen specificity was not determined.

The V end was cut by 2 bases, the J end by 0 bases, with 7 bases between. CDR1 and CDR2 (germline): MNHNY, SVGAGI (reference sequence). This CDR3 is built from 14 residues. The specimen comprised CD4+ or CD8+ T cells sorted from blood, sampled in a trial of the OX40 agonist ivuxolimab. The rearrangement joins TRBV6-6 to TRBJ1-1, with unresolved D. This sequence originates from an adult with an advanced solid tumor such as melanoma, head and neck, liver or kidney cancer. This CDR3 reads CASSYGRLNTEAFF. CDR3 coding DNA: TGTGCCAGCAGTTACGGGCGGCTGAACACTGAAGCTTTCTTT.